The 15 T cell receptor beta chains below come from one sample, sequenced in a study of T cell responses to AZD1222 COVID-19 vaccine. The assay was immunoSEQ multiplex PCR, and TCRdb's table has in-frame clones only and misses some. Of some 180,000 clones in the sample, approximately 95% were seen once. Source: peripheral blood, taken 28 days after the second dose of the MenACWY control vaccine. The source is an adult who received the MenACWY meningococcal vaccine as a control.

Written as DNA, the CDR3 is TGTGCCACCAGTTACCCTGGGGCCTACGAGCAGTACTTC. It codes for CATSYPGAYEQYF. The chain joins TRBV24-1 to TRBJ2-7; D not certain. The CDR3 covers 13 residues. Germline assignment: CDR1 KGHDR and CDR2 SFDVKD. Trimming left V 6 bases short and J 2 bases short, with 10 bases between.

The chain has TRBV7-3 and TRBJ1-4; D remains unclear. This CDR3 has 15 residues. The V and J ends lost 1 base and 7 bases respectively, with 13 bases between them. Germline CDR1 reads SGHTA; CDR2 reads FQGTGA. The CDR3 protein is CASSLIPGGGEKLFF. DNA for the CDR3: TGTGCCAGCAGCTTAATTCCAGGCGGTGGTGAAAAACTGTTTTTT.

This chain links TRBV7-2 with TRBJ1-1, with D hard to call. Germline CDR1 SGHTA, CDR2 FQGNSA. The CDR3 spans 16 residues. Trimming left V 1 base short and J 5 bases short, with 17 bases between. As DNA, the CDR3 is TGTGCCAGCAGCTTAGAGGCAGTCAGGATACAAACTGAAGCTTTCTTT. It encodes CASSLEAVRIQTEAFF.

The chain combines TRBV18 with TRBJ2-1, with D uncertain. The CDR3 is 15 amino acids. The V gene's germline CDR1 is KGHSH and CDR2 LQKENI. V dropped 2 bases and J dropped 5 bases, with 13 bases sitting between them. The CDR3 is CASSPGILFDNEQFF. CDR3 DNA sequence: TGTGCCAGCTCACCAGGTATCCTGTTTGACAATGAGCAGTTCTTC. Using reference TRBV18 and TRBJ2-1 for the parts outside the CDR3, the full variable domain is NAGVMQNPRHLVRRRGQEARLRCSPMKGHSHVYWYRQLPEEGLKFMVYLQKENIIDESGMPKERFSAEFPKEGPSILRIQQVVRGDSAAYFCASSPGILFDNEQFFGPGTRLTVL.

The V gene is TRBV30, the J gene TRBJ1-6, with D uncertain. Germline assignment: CDR1 GTSNPN and CDR2 SVGIG (reference sequence). CDR3 size: 14 residues. The V end lost 4 bases, the J end lost 0 bases, and 7 bases lay between the germline ends. CDR3 in DNA: TGTGCCTGGAATGTCTTCTCCTATAATTCACCCCTCCACTTT. Amino acids: CAWNVFSYNSPLHF.

On this clone: The sample holds other DNA sequences that translate to the same CDR3. The CDR3 nucleotides read TGTGCCAGCTCACCAGGCCAGCAAGAGACCCAGTACTTC. This encodes CASSPGQQETQYF. The V and J genes are TRBV18 and TRBJ2-5; D is undetermined. The CDR3 length is 13 residues. V gave up 2 bases and J gave up 2 bases, with 6 bases separating them. CDR1 is KGHSH, CDR2 LQKENI, per germline.

V usage is TRBV30 and J usage is TRBJ2-5, with TRBD2 matching 14 bases. Looked up from germline, CDR1 is GTSNPN and CDR2 is SVGIG (reference sequence). The CDR3 totals 15 residues. V lost 5 bases and J lost 4; bases outside the gene matches: 6. Here the CDR3 DNA reads TGTGCCTGGGGCTACGGACTAGCGGGGGGAGAGACCCAGTACTTC. Translated: CAWGYGLAGGETQYF.

The J gene is TRBJ1-1, the V gene TRBV5-1; D call uncertain. Deletions cut 0 bases from V and 2 bases from J, with 8 bases between. The CDR3 sequence is 14 residues long. CDR1 SGHRS and CDR2 YFSETQ come from the germline V gene. The CDR3 DNA reads TGCGCCAGCAGCTTGGATCCCGTTAACACTGAAGCTTTCTTT. This sequence encodes CASSLDPVNTEAFF.

This chain joins TRBV18 and TRBJ1-2, with 7 bases identical to TRBD1. V lost 6 bases, J lost 0 bases, and 4 bases stayed unmatched. This CDR3 contains 14 residues. The germline V gene has CDR1 KGHSH and CDR2 LQKENI. Here the CDR3 DNA reads TGTGCCAGCTCTCCCGACAGGGCTAACTATGGCTACACCTTC. It is translated as CASSPDRANYGYTF. Variable domain in full (rest from reference TRBV18 and TRBJ1-2): NAGVMQNPRHLVRRRGQEARLRCSPMKGHSHVYWYRQLPEEGLKFMVYLQKENIIDESGMPKERFSAEFPKEGPSILRIQQVVRGDSAAYFCASSPDRANYGYTFGSGTRLTVV.

This clone showed up just a few times. This CDR3 reads CASRGGLAKNIQYF. For the CDR3, the DNA is TGTGCCAGCAGGGGGGGTCTAGCCAAAAACATTCAGTACTTC. The chain couples TRBV6-5 to TRBJ2-4, with D perhaps matching TRBD2 (6 bases). The germline CDR1 and CDR2 sequences are MNHEY and SVGAGI. V was trimmed by 6 bases and J by 0 bases, leaving 9 bases between them. This CDR3 is built from 14 residues.

The V gene is TRBV3-1 (or the pseudogene TRBV3-2), the J gene TRBJ1-1, with D hard to call. The CDR3 covers 12 residues. V gave up 0 bases and J gave up 10 bases, with 9 bases separating them. CDR1 is LGHDT, CDR2 YNNKEL, per germline (reference sequence). The CDR3: CASSQDKKRAFF. The CDR3 bases are TGTGCCAGCAGCCAAGATAAGAAGCGAGCTTTCTTT.

This clone was observed many times. V usage is TRBV7-9 and J usage is TRBJ1-5; 9 positions match TRBD1. The CDR3 is 15 residues long. The V gene end was trimmed by 4 bases and the J gene end by 2 bases; junction bases not matched to a gene: 3. CDR1 is SEHNR, CDR2 FQNEAQ, per germline (reference sequence). The CDR3 is CASSWDREGNQPQHF. The DNA of the CDR3 is TGTGCCAGCAGCTGGGACAGGGAGGGCAATCAGCCCCAGCATTTT.

CDR3 in DNA: TGTGCCAGCAGGGAGGGCAGCTTCTATGGCTACACCTTC. It is translated as CASREGSFYGYTF. This chain connects TRBV2 to TRBJ1-2; D not resolved. The CDR3 extends over 13 amino acids. The V gene's germline CDR1 is SNHLY and CDR2 FYNNEI. Trimming took 6 bases from V and 4 from J, leaving 12 bases between them.

CDR3 loop: CASSLDIYEQYF. The CDR3 nucleotides read TGTGCCAGCAGCTTGGACATCTACGAGCAGTACTTC. The chain recombines TRBV5-6 with TRBJ2-7; D is uncertain. The CDR3 is made up of 12 amino acids. Germline loops: CDR1 SGHDT, CDR2 YYEEEE. V dropped 0 bases and J dropped 3 bases, with 4 bases sitting between them.

This sequence joins TRBV7-9 and TRBJ2-2; weak D call: TRBD1 (5 bases). Germline lookup yields CDR1 SEHNR and CDR2 FQNEAQ (reference sequence). The germline V and J ends were trimmed by 5 bases and 0 bases, with 10 bases remaining between them. CDR3 length equals 15 residues. CDR3 in amino acids: CASSVDSPNTGELFF. The CDR3 coding sequence is TGTGCCAGCAGCGTTGACAGTCCGAACACCGGGGAGCTGTTTTTT.